Below are 26 T cell receptor beta chains sequenced from a single sample in a study of neurological immune-mediated disorders. Time point noted: longitudinal time-point 2. TCRdb processed the 5' RACE reads anew with MiXCR; each CDR3 protein has one entry. In the table there are 65,000 to 95,000 distinct CDR3 sequences, approximately 6% of which are singletons. Sequenced material: PBMCs. These receptors originate from a woman aged 55-75 years with multiple sclerosis.

This clonotype was seen ten or more times. This sequence joins TRBV6-5 and TRBJ2-1; 7 bases align to TRBD1. This CDR3 is 14 amino acids long. V shed 10 bases and J 6 bases; nucleotides not matched to a gene: 12. The germline V gene encodes CDR1 MNHEY and CDR2 SVGAGI. In DNA form, the CDR3 reads TGTGCCACCACCCGGGGACAGAGTATCAATGAGCAGTTCTTC. Protein product: CATTRGQSINEQFF.

This clonotype was observed at least ten times. This sequence joins TRBV5-1 and TRBJ2-7; either TRBD1 or TRBD2 may fit D (5 bases each). The CDR3 loop spans 14 amino acids. Germline values: CDR1 SGHRS, CDR2 YFSETQ. Trimming took 4 bases from V and 0 from J, leaving 11 bases between them. CDR3 protein: CASSPGANSYEQYF. CDR3 nucleotides: TGCGCCAGCAGCCCCGGGGCCAACTCCTACGAGCAGTACTTC.

This clonotype was seen many times. The chain couples TRBV7-6 to TRBJ1-2; the D gene is possibly TRBD1 (6 bases). This CDR3 has 14 amino acids. Germline assignment: CDR1 SGHVS and CDR2 FNYEAQ. V was pared by 5 bases and J by 8 bases, with 18 bases between. The CDR3 region has the DNA TGTGCCAGCAGCCCGGCCGGGGGGCCGCGCGGCTACACCTTC. It encodes CASSPAGGPRGYTF.

This clonotype was seen at least ten times. The chain combines TRBV3-1 with TRBJ2-1, with D unclear. The CDR3 runs 12 residues. V was pared by 0 bases and J by 13 bases, with 10 bases between. Germline V lookup: CDR1 LGHDT, CDR2 YNNKEL (reference sequence). CDR3 in amino acids: CASSQDWFRQFF. The CDR3 DNA reads as TGTGCCAGCAGCCAAGATTGGTTCCGCCAGTTCTTC.

This clonotype was observed a few times. The gene calls are TRBV7-2 and TRBJ1-3; the D is unclear. With 6 bases removed from V and 7 bases from J, the gap between germline ends came to 13 bases. The CDR3 totals 13 residues. Germline CDR1 and CDR2: SGHTA and FQGNSA. CDR3 sequence reads: CASSPFGSNTIYF. Here the CDR3 DNA reads TGTGCCAGCAGTCCTTTTGGTTCGAACACCATATATTTT.

This clonotype appeared many times. The chain recombines TRBV5-1 with TRBJ2-6; no clear D gene. This CDR3 comprises 15 residues. V was trimmed by 0 bases and J by 1 base, leaving 5 bases between them. Germline values: CDR1 SGHRS, CDR2 YFSETQ. The CDR3 DNA reads TGCGCCAGCAGCTTGGTAGGGTCTGGGGCCAACGTCCTGACTTTC. This gives the protein CASSLVGSGANVLTF. Based on the CDR3 plus reference TRBV5-1 and TRBJ2-6, the full variable domain is KAGVTQTPRYLIKTRGQQVTLSCSPISGHRSVSWYQQTPGQGLQFLFEYFSETQRNKGNFPGRFSGRQFSNSRSEMNVSTLELGDSALYLCASSLVGSGANVLTFGAGSRLTVL.

This clonotype was counted many times. The rearrangement uses TRBV7-6 and TRBJ2-7; D is possibly TRBD1 (6 bases). Germline loops: CDR1 SGHVS, CDR2 FNYEAQ. The CDR3 consists of 13 residues. With 5 bases removed from V and 3 bases from J, the gap between germline ends came to 11 bases. The CDR3 nucleotides are TGTGCCAGCAGCAGCAGGACAGACTACGAGCAGTACTTC. Translation: CASSSRTDYEQYF.

In this sample, this clonotype turned up many times. For the CDR3, the DNA is TGTGCCAGTCGAGCCTCGGGACACATCTCTGGAAACACCATATATTTT. Its translation: CASRASGHISGNTIYF. V usage is TRBV12-3 or TRBV12-4 and J usage is TRBJ1-3, with D possibly TRBD1 on 6 matching bases. Trimming took off 9 bases at V and 0 bases at J, with 18 bases between the two ends. The CDR3 totals 16 residues.

This clonotype has ten or more counts. This chain joins TRBV5-8 and TRBJ1-5; 7 bases are a match to TRBD1. The CDR3 has 16 amino acids. Losses at the gene ends were 3 bases for V and 1 base for J; bases not matched to a gene: 7. CDR1 and CDR2 from the germline V gene are SGHTS and YDEGEE. Here the CDR3 reads CASSWRQGLSNQPQHF. CDR3 in DNA: TGTGCCAGCAGCTGGAGACAGGGACTGAGCAATCAGCCCCAGCATTTT.

This clonotype was picked up many times. The V call is TRBV5-1, the J call TRBJ1-1, with unresolved D. The CDR3 is made up of 14 amino acids. Germline V gives CDR1 SGHRS, CDR2 YFSETQ. Trimming removed 0 bases at V and 5 bases at J, with 11 bases between. The CDR3 DNA reads as TGCGCCAGCAGCTTGGCCGACGGAAGGACTGAAGCTTTCTTT. It translates to CASSLADGRTEAFF.

This clonotype was seen at least ten times. The chain has TRBV20-1 and TRBJ2-5; 8 bases map to TRBD1. V shed 6 bases and J 5 bases; nucleotides not matched to a gene: 11. The germline V gene has CDR1 DFQATT and CDR2 SNEGSKA (reference sequence). This CDR3 has 14 amino acids. DNA for the CDR3: TGCAGTGCATCTCGACAGGGGAGACAGGAGACCCAGTACTTC. It codes for CSASRQGRQETQYF.

The table lists this clonotype with many counts. The V and J genes are TRBV7-2 and TRBJ2-4, with D possibly called TRBD1 or TRBD2 (6 bases each). The V and J ends lost 2 bases and 3 bases respectively, with 17 bases between them. CDR1 and CDR2 (germline): SGHTA, FQGNSA. The CDR3 length is 17 residues. CDR3 sequence: CASSLRAPGARKNIQYF. The CDR3 nucleotides read TGTGCCAGCAGCTTAAGGGCCCCGGGGGCCCGCAAAAACATTCAGTACTTC.

This clonotype occurred many times. This chain joins TRBV7-9 and TRBJ2-5; TRBD2 matches at 11 bases. Looked up from germline, CDR1 is SEHNR and CDR2 is FQNEAQ (reference sequence). The CDR3 is made up of 15 amino acids. V gave up 4 bases and J gave up 5 bases; unmatched junction bases: 6. The chain's CDR3 is CASSYLAGGMETQYF. CDR3 nucleotide sequence: TGTGCCAGCAGCTATCTAGCGGGGGGCATGGAGACCCAGTACTTC.

At least ten counts were recorded for this clonotype. The chain recombines TRBV5-1 with TRBJ2-7, with 10 bases identical to TRBD1. V lost 6 bases, J lost 4 bases, and 7 bases stayed unmatched. CDR3 length equals 14 residues. CDR1 SGHRS and CDR2 YFSETQ come from the germline V gene. CDR3 region: CASTPTGGKYEQYF. In nucleotides, the CDR3 is TGCGCCAGCACCCCGACAGGGGGCAAATACGAGCAGTACTTC.

This clonotype was counted at least ten times. The chain uses TRBV4-2 and TRBJ2-5; 13 nucleotides match TRBD2. CDR1 and CDR2 from the germline V gene are LGHNA and YNFKEQ. This CDR3 has 18 residues. V lost 5 bases and J lost 5; bases outside the gene matches: 14. In DNA, the CDR3 is TGTGCCAGCAGCTCCGCGGGACTAGCGGGACTCGCGGGGGAGACCCAGTACTTC. Protein: CASSSAGLAGLAGETQYF.

The table lists this clonotype with many counts. This rearrangement joins TRBV4-1 to TRBJ2-7; TRBD2 is a possible D gene (7 bases). The CDR3 contains 15 residues. The V gene lost 3 bases and the J gene lost 0 bases, with 12 bases spanning the gap. Germline values: CDR1 MGHRA, CDR2 YSYEKL. The CDR3 DNA follows: TGCGCCAGCAGCCAGCGGGGGCCCCTCTCCTACGAGCAGTACTTC. Encoded protein: CASSQRGPLSYEQYF.

This clonotype was observed at least ten times. This sequence joins TRBV10-3 and TRBJ1-6, with no clear D. Germline V CDR1 and CDR2: ENHRY, SYGVKD. The V end lost 0 bases, the J end lost 7 bases, and 13 bases lay between the germline ends. The CDR3 covers 16 residues. As DNA, the CDR3 is TGTGCCATCAGTGAGTCGAACTCGGGGTCAAATTCACCCCTCCACTTT. This encodes CAISESNSGSNSPLHF.

This clonotype counts as medium-sized (0.01 to 0.1%). The rearrangement uses TRBV2 and TRBJ1-2; D is unclear. Germline CDR1 SNHLY, CDR2 FYNNEI. V lost 10 bases and J 6 bases, leaving 18 bases between the germline ends. The CDR3 consists of 13 residues. The CDR3 bases are TGTGCCATCAATGGCGGATATGGGGATGGCTACACCTTC. Its protein product is CAINGGYGDGYTF.

The chain couples TRBV5-1 to TRBJ2-7, with 7 bases that match TRBD1. CDR1 and CDR2 from the germline V gene are SGHRS and YFSETQ. J was trimmed by 6 bases and V by 0 bases; bases with no gene match: 3. This CDR3 has 13 residues. CDR3 protein: CASSLVGQSEQYF. CDR3 in DNA: TGCGCCAGCAGCTTGGTGGGACAGAGCGAGCAGTACTTC.

CDR3 protein: CSVGQGGYNEQFF. CDR3 sequence (DNA): TGCAGCGTTGGCCAGGGGGGATACAATGAGCAGTTCTTC. The rearrangement links TRBV29-1 to TRBJ2-1; tentatively, D is TRBD1 (7 bases). V dropped 4 bases and J dropped 4 bases, with 11 bases sitting between them. Germline lookup yields CDR1 SQVTM and CDR2 ANQGSEA. The CDR3 has 13 amino acids.

This clonotype came up many times. The V and J genes are TRBV5-5 and TRBJ2-5, with TRBD2 matching 9 bases. V dropped 4 bases and J dropped 5; count of bases not matched to a gene: 12. Germline V CDR1 and CDR2: SGHKS, YYEKEE (reference sequence). The CDR3 totals 16 residues. The CDR3 protein is CASSLGRLAAGETQYF. The CDR3 bases are TGTGCCAGCAGCCTCGGCCGACTAGCGGCTGGTGAGACCCAGTACTTC.

This clonotype was picked up many times. The rearrangement links TRBV6-6 to TRBJ1-2; D may be TRBD1 (5 bases). CDR1 MNHNY and CDR2 SVGAGI come from the germline V gene (reference sequence). CDR3 length: 20 amino acids. The V gene lost 7 bases and the J gene lost 0 bases, with 30 bases spanning the gap. For the CDR3, the DNA is TGTGCCAGCACCATTTCTCTGCGACGTGGAAGAGGGGCGGCTAACTATGGCTACACCTTC. This translates into CASTISLRRGRGAANYGYTF.

This clonotype appeared many times. The chain joins TRBV6-5 to TRBJ1-1; D gene ambiguous. The CDR3 runs 14 residues. The germline CDR1 and CDR2 sequences are MNHEY and SVGAGI. Trimming left V 11 bases short and J 0 bases short, with 16 bases between. CDR3 coding DNA: TGTGCCTGCGGGCGCACTACTATGAACACTGAAGCTTTCTTT. As protein: CACGRTTMNTEAFF.

There are many counts of this clonotype. The chain combines TRBV5-6 with TRBJ1-1; D is unresolved. V lost 1 base and J 12 bases, leaving 13 bases between the germline ends. This CDR3 contains 12 residues. CDR1 and CDR2 (germline): SGHDT, YYEEEE. For the CDR3, the DNA is TGTGCCAGCAGCTTGATCGGACGGGGATCTTTCTTT. It translates to CASSLIGRGSFF.

This clonotype qualifies as medium-sized. The rearrangement links TRBV28 to TRBJ1-4, with D hard to call. This CDR3 has 13 amino acids. Per the germline V gene, CDR1 is MDHEN and CDR2 is SYDVKM. V lost 6 bases and J lost 8, with 13 bases in between. CDR3 region: CASSPSPGEKLFF. CDR3 nucleotide sequence: TGTGCCAGCAGCCCCTCTCCGGGGGAAAAACTGTTTTTT.

The chain has TRBV12-3 or TRBV12-4 and TRBJ2-1; TRBD2 agrees at 8 bases. The CDR3 sequence is 12 residues long. V dropped 7 bases and J dropped 9; count of bases not matched to a gene: 5. CDR3 coding DNA: TGTGCCAGCACCCGGGGGGGAGTTGAGCAGTTCTTC. Residues: CASTRGGVEQFF.